This TCR beta chain was retrieved from a study of T cell repertoires in ileal Crohn's disease. The V gene lost 2 bases and the J gene lost 1 base, with 9 bases spanning the gap. This CDR3 has 14 amino acids. CDR1 is SGDLS and CDR2 is YYNGEE in the germline V gene. Time point noted: neoterminal ileum biopsy at postoperative endoscopy, about 6 months after surgery. Method: immunoSEQ multiplex PCR; TCRdb's copy keeps in-frame clones and lacks some. The profile shows under 15,000 clones, more than 80% of them singletons. The chain employs TRBV9 and TRBJ2-5; D call uncertain. This TCR was sampled from an adult with Crohn's disease. Sequences were obtained from ileal tissue. This CDR3 is CASSVAPVQETQYF. The CDR3 nucleotides are TGTGCCAGCAGCGTCGCCCCGGTCCAAGAGACCCAGTACTTC.